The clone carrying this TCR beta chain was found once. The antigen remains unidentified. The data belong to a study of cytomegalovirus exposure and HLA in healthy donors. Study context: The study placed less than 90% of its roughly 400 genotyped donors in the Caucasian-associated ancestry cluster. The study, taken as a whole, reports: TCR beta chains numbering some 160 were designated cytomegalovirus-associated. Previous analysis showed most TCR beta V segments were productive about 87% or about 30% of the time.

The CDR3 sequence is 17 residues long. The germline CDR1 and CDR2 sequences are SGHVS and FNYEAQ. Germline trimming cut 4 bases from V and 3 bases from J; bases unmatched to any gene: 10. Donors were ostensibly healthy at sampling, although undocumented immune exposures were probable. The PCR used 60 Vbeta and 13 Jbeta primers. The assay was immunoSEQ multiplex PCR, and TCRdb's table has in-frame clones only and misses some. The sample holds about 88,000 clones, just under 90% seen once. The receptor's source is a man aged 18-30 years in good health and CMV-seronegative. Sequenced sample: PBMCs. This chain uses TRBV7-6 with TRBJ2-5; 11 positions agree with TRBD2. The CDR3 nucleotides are TGTGCCAGCAGCTCAGCCATTAGCGGGAGGGAGGAAGAGACCCAGTACTTC. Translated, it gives CASSSAISGREEETQYF.